The table lists the clone carrying this T cell receptor (beta chain) with a few counts. What it binds is unknown. These data come from a study of PD-1 blockade in classical Hodgkin lymphoma. Generated by immunoSEQ multiplex PCR, the TCRdb table keeps only in-frame clones and is missing some. The sample contains about 94,000 clones, about 91% of which appear only once. The CDR3 covers 16 residues. Germline V gene lookup returns CDR1 MNHNS and CDR2 SASEGT. V lost 3 bases to trimming and J lost 3 bases, with 17 bases between them. Study-level results: Compared with baseline, CD4+ but not CD8+ TCR diversity had risen significantly by C4D1. Those patients who began receiving nivolumab less than 1 year after ASCT had lower diversity, and they were excluded.

Following autologous stem cell transplantation, relapse occurred in every patient, and exposure to brentuximab vedotin varied. Complete response, partial response or progressive disease was each patient's best response. The specimen comprised peripheral blood mononuclear cells (PBMCs), sampled before the second cycle of nivolumab. The chain links TRBV6-1 to TRBJ2-5; D is unclear. The source of this sequence is a human donor with classical Hodgkin lymphoma. CDR3 sequence (DNA): TGTGCCAGCAGTGACCTTCCTCGGGTTTACGAAGAGACCCAGTACTTC. It yields the protein CASSDLPRVYEETQYF.